A single sample gave rise to the 29 T cell receptor beta chains below, sequenced in a study of blood T cell repertoires in COVID-19. Profiled with immunoSEQ multiplex PCR; TCRdb holds only in-frame clones, not every one. This sample has 80,000 to 130,000 clones; approximately 83% occur once, and the top ten carry 2% to 3%. The sequencing sample was made of PBMCs or T cells enriched from blood (not recorded which). Receptors were obtained from a woman in her forties or fifties who had recovered from COVID-19.

The V call is TRBV5-1, the J call TRBJ1-2; D is uncertain. V lost 2 bases to trimming and J lost 3 bases, with 8 bases between them. Per the germline V gene, CDR1 is SGHRS and CDR2 is YFSETQ. The CDR3 sequence is 13 residues long. CDR3 nucleotide sequence: TGCGCCAGCAGCTTAATGGAGGACTATGGCTACACCTTC. Translating gives CASSLMEDYGYTF.

The chain uses TRBV5-6 and TRBJ1-2; D not certain. CDR3 length equals 16 residues. Trimming removed 1 base at V and 5 bases at J, with 18 bases between. Germline CDR1 reads SGHDT; CDR2 reads YYEEEE. The chain's CDR3 is CASSLFSGRETYGYTF. CDR3 sequence (DNA): TGTGCCAGCAGCTTGTTCAGCGGGCGCGAAACATATGGCTACACCTTC. The full variable domain, rest sourced from reference TRBV5-6 and TRBJ1-2, is DAGVTQSPTHLIKTRGQQVTLRCSPKSGHDTVSWYQQALGQGPQFIFQYYEEEERQRGNFPDRFSGHQFPNYSSELNVNALLLGDSALYLCASSLFSGRETYGYTFGSGTRLTVV.

The CDR3 DNA reads as TGTGCCAGCAGCTTAAGCGGGGGGGGCTACGAGCAGTACTTC. Protein sequence: CASSLSGGGYEQYF. This chain links TRBV7-2 with TRBJ2-7; TRBD2 aligns across 10 bases. V lost 2 bases to trimming and J lost 3 bases; unmatched junction nucleotides: 1. The CDR3 is made up of 14 amino acids. Germline CDR1 and CDR2: SGHTA and FQGNSA.

The rearrangement joins TRBV25-1 to TRBJ2-7, with 9 bases that match TRBD2. V lost 1 base, J lost 5 bases, and 6 bases stayed unmatched. Per the germline V gene, CDR1 is MGHDK and CDR2 is SYGVNS. This CDR3 is built from 15 residues. CDR3: CASSEWRLAGNEQYF. The CDR3 DNA follows: TGTGCCAGCAGTGAATGGCGTCTAGCGGGAAACGAGCAGTACTTC.

The chain links TRBV30 to TRBJ1-6; D gene uncertain. Trimming removed 3 bases from V and 2 bases from J, with 5 bases in between. CDR1 and CDR2 from the germline V gene are GTSNPN and SVGIG (reference sequence). This CDR3 region has 13 residues. The CDR3 nucleotides read TGTGCCTGGAGGCGGACCTATAATTCACCCCTCCACTTT. The encoded protein is CAWRRTYNSPLHF.

V is TRBV6-5 and J is TRBJ1-3; D unresolved. The CDR3 spans 15 residues. V lost 7 bases to trimming and J lost 0 bases, with 13 bases between them. Germline CDR1 and CDR2: MNHEY and SVGAGI. Here the CDR3 reads CASTAISASGNTIYF. The CDR3 DNA reads TGTGCCAGCACCGCGATCAGCGCCTCTGGAAACACCATATATTTT.

V gene TRBV19 combines with J gene TRBJ1-1, with D tentatively TRBD1 (5 bases). The CDR3 has 13 residues. V lost 4 bases, J lost 3 bases, and 9 bases lay in between. The germline gives CDR1 LNHDA, CDR2 SQIVND (reference sequence). CDR3 nucleotide sequence: TGTGCCAGTAGTAAAGGGGCGGACACTGAAGCTTTCTTT. Its protein product is CASSKGADTEAFF.

This chain connects TRBV5-1 to TRBJ2-2; 9 positions match TRBD1. The CDR3 runs 16 residues. V gave up 4 bases and J gave up 5 bases; unmatched junction bases: 9. Germline CDR1 is SGHRS and CDR2 is YFSETQ. Written as DNA, the CDR3 is TGCGCCAGCAGCATAAGTCCCGGGACAGGGACCGGGGAGCTGTTTTTT. It is translated as CASSISPGTGTGELFF. The full variable domain, with the rest looked up from reference TRBV5-1 and TRBJ2-2, is KAGVTQTPRYLIKTRGQQVTLSCSPISGHRSVSWYQQTPGQGLQFLFEYFSETQRNKGNFPGRFSGRQFSNSRSEMNVSTLELGDSALYLCASSISPGTGTGELFFGEGSRLTVL.

This clone turned up a few times. This chain links TRBV24-1 with TRBJ1-2; the D gene is possibly TRBD1 (5 bases). This CDR3 region has 15 residues. Trimming left V 7 bases short and J 7 bases short, with 21 bases between. In germline, CDR1 is KGHDR, CDR2 SFDVKD. In DNA, the CDR3 is TGTGCCACCAGCCCGGGACTCCGAAGGGGAGGTGGCTACACCTTC. It translates to CATSPGLRRGGGYTF.

This chain uses TRBV5-1 with TRBJ1-6; D is unclear. From germline, CDR1 is SGHRS and CDR2 YFSETQ. This CDR3 has 14 residues. V was shortened by 4 bases and J by 3 bases, with 8 bases between the two germline ends. The CDR3 here is CASSQDYYNSPLHF. The CDR3 DNA follows: TGCGCCAGCAGCCAAGACTACTATAATTCACCCCTCCACTTT.

The chain joins TRBV7-2 to TRBJ1-5; maybe TRBD1 (5 bases). The germline V and J ends were trimmed by 0 bases and 5 bases, with 11 bases remaining between them. This CDR3 has 15 amino acids. The germline V gene encodes CDR1 SGHTA and CDR2 FQGNSA. The CDR3 bases are TGTGCCAGCAGCTTAGCGCCCGGGGGTCATCAGCCCCAGCATTTT. This encodes CASSLAPGGHQPQHF.

The rearrangement uses TRBV2 and TRBJ1-1, with D perhaps TRBD1 (5 bases). The CDR3 is 15 amino acids. Germline CDR1 SNHLY, CDR2 FYNNEI. Trimming pared 4 bases from V and 5 bases from J, leaving 17 bases between. Here the CDR3 DNA reads TGTGCCAGCAGTGGAGGGACCTCGGGGGGGACTGAAGCTTTCTTT. Its protein is CASSGGTSGGTEAFF.

This sequence joins TRBV2 and TRBJ1-5, with 9 positions matching TRBD1. CDR3 length: 17 residues. V was clipped by 8 bases and J by 4 bases; unmatched bases: 15. The germline gives CDR1 SNHLY, CDR2 FYNNEI. The CDR3, as DNA: TGTGCCAGCCGGGAACAGGGGGCACTCCTCAGGAATCAGCCCCAGCATTTT. This translates into CASREQGALLRNQPQHF.

The chain combines TRBV28 with TRBJ2-1; D uncertain. V was cut by 8 bases and J by 0 bases, with 5 bases left in between. The CDR3 extends over 12 amino acids. CDR1 and CDR2 (germline): MDHEN, SYDVKM. CDR3 sequence (DNA): TGTGCCAGCGTTAGCTCCTACAATGAGCAGTTCTTC. Protein product: CASVSSYNEQFF.

This clone was seen a single time. This sequence joins TRBV18 and TRBJ2-3; possible D gene TRBD1, 6 bases. This CDR3 contains 16 residues. The germline V gene encodes CDR1 KGHSH and CDR2 LQKENI. Trimming shortened V by 3 bases and J by 0 bases, and 13 bases separated the two germline ends. The CDR3 coding sequence is TGTGCCAGCTCACCCGGACAGACAGCTAGCACAGATACGCAGTATTTT. Translation gives CASSPGQTASTDTQYF.

V usage is TRBV3-1 (or the pseudogene TRBV3-2) and J usage is TRBJ1-2; no firm D call. V dropped 5 bases and J dropped 7 bases, with 8 bases sitting between them. Germline V lookup: CDR1 LGHDT, CDR2 YNNKEL (reference sequence). This CDR3 has 11 residues. CDR3 sequence reads: CASSDYGGYTF. The CDR3 nucleotides read TGTGCCAGCAGCGATTACGGTGGCTACACCTTC.

The chain couples TRBV28 to TRBJ1-4; 9 nucleotides match TRBD1. Germline-derived CDR1 and CDR2 are MDHEN and SYDVKM. With V trimmed by 3 bases and J by 7 bases, 6 bases remained unmatched. This CDR3 has 15 amino acids. CDR3 amino acids: CASSFLGTGTEKLFF. The CDR3 DNA is TGTGCCAGCAGTTTCCTCGGGACAGGGACTGAAAAACTGTTTTTT.

The CDR3 loop reads CASSVAPAGGRWTQYF. The CDR3 coding sequence is TGTGCCAGCAGCGTAGCACCAGCGGGGGGGCGGTGGACCCAGTACTTC. This sequence joins TRBV3-1 (or the pseudogene TRBV3-2) and TRBJ2-5, with TRBD2 identical over 10 bases. The CDR3 loop spans 16 amino acids. Germline assignment: CDR1 LGHDT and CDR2 YNNKEL (reference sequence). V dropped 5 bases and J dropped 7; count of bases not matched to a gene: 13.

This clone was counted only a few times. This sequence joins TRBV6-1 and TRBJ2-1; TRBD2 aligns across 7 bases. V trimming: 3 bases; J trimming: 4 bases; junction bases outside the gene matches: 9. The CDR3 contains 16 residues. Per germline, CDR1 MNHNS and CDR2 SASEGT. The CDR3 DNA follows: TGTGCCAGCAGTGAGCATGCTAGCGGAGTATACAATGAGCAGTTCTTC. It encodes CASSEHASGVYNEQFF.

The rearrangement joins TRBV6-2 or TRBV6-3 to TRBJ1-6, with D unresolved. CDR1 is MNHEY and CDR2 is SVGEGT in the germline V gene. The CDR3 spans 15 residues. The V gene lost 2 bases and the J gene lost 9 bases, with 14 bases spanning the gap. The CDR3 loop reads CASSYRQVSGSPLHF. CDR3 in DNA: TGTGCCAGCAGTTACCGCCAGGTGTCTGGTTCACCCCTCCACTTT.

The V and J genes are TRBV5-1 and TRBJ2-3; D gene ambiguous. Trimming took 3 bases from V and 2 from J, leaving 10 bases between them. The CDR3 totals 14 residues. CDR1 and CDR2 from the germline V gene are SGHRS and YFSETQ. CDR3 nucleotide sequence: TGCGCCAGCAGCTGGGCCCCCCCCACAGATACGCAGTATTTT. Its protein is CASSWAPPTDTQYF. The entire variable domain, with the rest obtained from reference TRBV5-1 and TRBJ2-3, is as follows: KAGVTQTPRYLIKTRGQQVTLSCSPISGHRSVSWYQQTPGQGLQFLFEYFSETQRNKGNFPGRFSGRQFSNSRSEMNVSTLELGDSALYLCASSWAPPTDTQYFGPGTRLTVL.

The chain has TRBV14 and TRBJ1-2; D gene ambiguous. V shed 3 bases and J shed 8 bases, with 16 bases lying between them. The CDR3 spans 14 residues. Germline loops: CDR1 SGHDN, CDR2 FVKESK. CDR3 DNA sequence: TGTGCCAGCAGCCAGGAGGGCCGCACTAGGGGCTACACCTTC. Residues: CASSQEGRTRGYTF.

This chain joins TRBV7-9 and TRBJ1-1; D is unclear. Germline CDR1 reads SEHNR; CDR2 reads FQNEAQ (reference sequence). The CDR3 has 14 residues. V dropped 5 bases and J dropped 1 base, with 11 bases sitting between them. CDR3: CASSPPGTNTEAFF. Written as DNA, the CDR3 is TGTGCCAGCAGCCCCCCGGGAACGAACACTGAAGCTTTCTTT.

The V call is TRBV4-2, the J call TRBJ2-7; 7 positions agree with TRBD1. The CDR3 is made up of 16 amino acids. V lost 1 base to trimming and J lost 0 bases; unmatched junction nucleotides: 6. Germline V CDR1 and CDR2: LGHNA, YNFKEQ. The CDR3 loop reads CASSQAGTARSYEQYF. Here the CDR3 DNA reads TGTGCCAGCAGCCAAGCTGGGACAGCGCGCTCCTACGAGCAGTACTTC.

This CDR3 is CASSQQGSTGELFF. The DNA for the CDR3 is TGTGCCAGCAGCCAGCAGGGAAGCACCGGGGAGCTGTTTTTT. The genes are TRBV7-8 and TRBJ2-2; D perhaps matches TRBD1 (5 bases). The V end was cut by 5 bases, the J end by 4 bases, with 11 bases between. This CDR3 region has 14 residues. In germline, CDR1 is SGHVS, CDR2 FQNEAQ.

The chain combines TRBV28 with TRBJ2-2, with 8 bases identical to TRBD1. V was pared by 5 bases and J by 6 bases, with 5 bases of the junction left unmatched. The CDR3 runs 14 residues. Germline V gene lookup returns CDR1 MDHEN and CDR2 SYDVKM. DNA of the CDR3: TGTGCCAGCAGTCTGACAGGGGCATCCGGGGAGCTGTTTTTT. This translates into CASSLTGASGELFF.

The chain joins TRBV14 to TRBJ1-1, with D uncertain. Trimming removed 2 bases at V and 4 bases at J, with 11 bases between. Germline V gene data show CDR1 as SGHDN and CDR2 as FVKESK. CDR3 size: 14 residues. For the CDR3, the DNA is TGTGCCAGCAGCCAAATATCCCGGGGCACTGAAGCTTTCTTT. It translates to CASSQISRGTEAFF.

The CDR3 DNA follows: TGTGCCAGCAGTCCACAGGGGCAACATCAGCCCCAGCATTTT. It is translated as CASSPQGQHQPQHF. The chain links TRBV27 to TRBJ1-5; 7 positions match TRBD1. J lost 5 bases, V lost 5 bases, and 6 bases had no gene match. The CDR3 runs 14 residues. Germline V gene data show CDR1 as MNHEY and CDR2 as SMNVEV (reference sequence).

This clone was seen only once. The rearrangement joins TRBV27 to TRBJ1-3; possibly TRBD1 for D (5 bases). The V end lost 5 bases, the J end lost 4 bases, and 15 bases lay between the germline ends. Germline V gene sequence: CDR1 MNHEY, CDR2 SMNVEV (reference sequence). The CDR3 sequence is 15 residues long. The CDR3 DNA reads TGTGCCAGCAGTCCCCGTGGGGGGTCAGGAAACACCATATATTTT. Residues: CASSPRGGSGNTIYF.